This T cell receptor (beta chain) was retrieved from a study of cytomegalovirus exposure and HLA in healthy donors. For this clone: No antigen is known for it.

Vbeta (60) and Jbeta (13) primers were used in the PCR. Measured with immunoSEQ multiplex PCR; TCRdb has only the in-frame clones, and not every one. The sample includes fewer than 250,000 clones, 65% to 80% seen only once; the top ten take more than 4.5%. Findings of the study overall: Previous analysis showed most TCR beta V segments were productive about 90% or about 30% of the time. Among TCR sequences, most were rare, though some public TCRs appeared in many donors.

The source of this sequence is a man aged 30 to 45 in good health and CMV-seropositive. Sequenced input: PBMCs.

The DNA for the CDR3 is TGTGCCAGCAGCGCAAGCGGGACAGGCCCAAGCTCCTACAATGAGCAGTTCTTC. Translation gives CASSASGTGPSSYNEQFF. The chain combines TRBV5-4 with TRBJ2-1; the D gene is possibly TRBD1 (8 bases). Trimming removed 4 bases at V and 0 bases at J, with 20 bases between. Germline V lookup: CDR1 SGHNT, CDR2 YYREEE (reference sequence). CDR3 length equals 18 residues. The full variable domain, its missing parts supplied by reference TRBV5-4 and TRBJ2-1, is ETGVTQSPTHLIKTRGQQVTLRCSSQSGHNTVSWYQQALGQGPQFIFQYYREEENGRGNFPPRFSGLQFPNYSSELNVNALELDDSALYLCASSASGTGPSSYNEQFFGPGTRLTVL.